The clone carrying this TCR beta chain appeared a single time. Its antigen remains unknown. This specimen belongs to a study of cytomegalovirus exposure and HLA in healthy donors. General observations from the study: Generally TCR sequences proved uncommon, though certain public TCRs appeared in numerous donors. The study listed 150 to 200 cytomegalovirus-associated TCR beta chains. V- and J-gene trimming in TCR beta was tied to a missense DCLRE1C variant by an analysis performed later.

Germline assignment: CDR1 ENHRY and CDR2 SYGVKD. The CDR3 runs to 14 residues. V lost 6 bases to trimming and J lost 1 base, with 12 bases between them. PCR was performed using 60 Vbeta and 13 Jbeta primers. Libraries were prepared by immunoSEQ multiplex PCR; TCRdb keeps only in-frame clonotypes and omits some of them. The table shows about 200,000 clones, with around four fifths occurring only once. The clonotype comes from a woman aged 40 to 49 in good health and CMV-seronegative. The sample consisted of PBMCs. The chain employs TRBV10-3 and TRBJ1-1, with D maybe TRBD1 (6 bases). CDR3: CAIRDLTGNTEAFF. CDR3 bases: TGTGCCATCAGGGATCTGACAGGGAACACTGAAGCTTTCTTT.